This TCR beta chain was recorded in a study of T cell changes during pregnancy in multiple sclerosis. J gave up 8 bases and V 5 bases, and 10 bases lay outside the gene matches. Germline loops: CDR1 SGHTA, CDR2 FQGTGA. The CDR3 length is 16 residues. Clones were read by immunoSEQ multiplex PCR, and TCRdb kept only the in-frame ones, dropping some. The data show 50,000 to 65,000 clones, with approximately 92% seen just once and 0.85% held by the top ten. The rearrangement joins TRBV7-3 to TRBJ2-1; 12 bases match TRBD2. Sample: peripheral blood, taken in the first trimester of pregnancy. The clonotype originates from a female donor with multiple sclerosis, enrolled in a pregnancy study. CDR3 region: CASSPVLAGGLDEQFF. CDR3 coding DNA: TGTGCCAGCAGCCCTGTGCTAGCGGGGGGGCTCGATGAGCAGTTCTTC.